Each of the 29 T cell receptor beta chains below was sequenced from the same sample in a study of cytomegalovirus exposure and HLA in healthy donors. PCR involved 60 Vbeta and 13 Jbeta primers. The protocol was immunoSEQ multiplex PCR, while the TCRdb copy is restricted to in-frame clones and leaves out a portion. The table has about 120,000 clones, 70% to 85% seen once; the top ten hold 11%. The sequenced sample consisted of PBMCs. The origin of the receptors is a man in his forties in good health and CMV-seropositive.

This clone appeared once. CDR3 residues: CASTRRTGGYNEQFF. In DNA form, the CDR3 reads TGTGCCAGCACCCGGCGGACAGGGGGATACAATGAGCAGTTCTTC. The genes are TRBV6-5 and TRBJ2-1; the match to TRBD1 covers 10 bases. Losses at the gene ends were 7 bases for V and 4 bases for J; bases not matched to a gene: 7. Germline CDR1 MNHEY, CDR2 SVGAGI. The CDR3 runs to 15 residues.

The chain combines TRBV6-5 with TRBJ2-7; perhaps TRBD2 as D (6 bases). This CDR3 contains 16 residues. Germline lookup yields CDR1 MNHEY and CDR2 SVGAGI. The germline V and J ends were trimmed by 0 bases and 6 bases, with 18 bases remaining between them. DNA of the CDR3: TGTGCCAGCAGTTACTCCCAGTCGGGGGTTGGGGGCGAGCAGTACTTC. This sequence encodes CASSYSQSGVGGEQYF.

The chain links TRBV20-1 to TRBJ2-1; D is possibly TRBD1 (5 bases). Trimming left V 6 bases short and J 8 bases short, with 11 bases between. There are 11 residues in the CDR3. CDR1 is DFQATT and CDR2 is SNEGSKA in the germline V gene (reference sequence). CDR3 amino acids: CSARRGYEQFF. The CDR3 DNA reads as TGCAGTGCCCGAAGGGGTTATGAGCAGTTCTTC.

This sequence joins TRBV7-9 and TRBJ1-4; D is undetermined. This CDR3 is 14 amino acids long. The V end was cut by 5 bases, the J end by 6 bases, with 13 bases between. Germline CDR1 is SEHNR and CDR2 is FQNEAQ (reference sequence). This chain's CDR3 is CASSNGLEDEKLFF. For the CDR3, the DNA is TGTGCCAGCAGCAACGGACTTGAGGATGAAAAACTGTTTTTT.

In its sample, this clone was seen a few times. This chain connects TRBV7-8 to TRBJ1-4, with TRBD1 as a possible D gene (6 bases). CDR3 size: 19 residues. The V end was cut by 5 bases, the J end by 4 bases, with 26 bases between. Germline V lookup: CDR1 SGHVS, CDR2 FQNEAQ. The DNA of the CDR3 is TGTGCCAGCAGCCCATTGTACTACAGGGCTTCTAGCAATAATGAAAAACTGTTTTTT. Translated, it gives CASSPLYYRASSNNEKLFF.

This clone was seen only once. This chain joins TRBV7-2 and TRBJ2-1, with 8 bases aligning to TRBD2. This CDR3 has 15 amino acids. V lost 2 bases to trimming and J lost 8 bases; unmatched junction nucleotides: 8. The germline gives CDR1 SGHTA, CDR2 FQGNSA. The CDR3 here is CASSLTQVAGHEQFF. The CDR3 bases are TGTGCCAGCAGCTTAACCCAAGTAGCGGGACATGAGCAGTTCTTC.

V is TRBV6-6 and J is TRBJ1-1; D gene ambiguous. This CDR3 region has 13 residues. The germline gives CDR1 MNHNY, CDR2 SVGAGI (reference sequence). V was cut by 5 bases and J by 1 base, with 8 bases left in between. CDR3 DNA sequence: TGTGCCAGCAGTGGCGGGAGGAACACTGAAGCTTTCTTT. It specifies CASSGGRNTEAFF.

Only one count was recorded for this clone. V and J are TRBV4-1 and TRBJ1-1; no firm D call. CDR1 MGHRA and CDR2 YSYEKL come from the germline V gene. V shed 8 bases and J shed 0 bases, with 10 bases lying between them. There are 13 residues in the CDR3. The CDR3 DNA sequence: TGCGCCAGCGGCCCCCTTTTGAACACTGAAGCTTTCTTT. It yields the protein CASGPLLNTEAFF.

This rearrangement joins TRBV5-4 to TRBJ2-1; 12 positions match TRBD1. The CDR3 extends over 15 amino acids. Germline values: CDR1 SGHNT, CDR2 YYREEE (reference sequence). The trim removed 5 bases at V and 9 bases at J, leaving 9 bases unmatched. CDR3 in DNA: TGTGCCAGCAGGATCCGGGACAGGGGGCAGGGTGAGCAGTTCTTC. It translates to CASRIRDRGQGEQFF.

The gene calls are TRBV11-3 and TRBJ2-2; 11 positions agree with TRBD1. In germline, CDR1 is SGHNT, CDR2 YENEEA. The CDR3 runs to 16 residues. Trimming took 6 bases from V and 5 from J; bases not matched to a gene: 8. CDR3 residues: CASSYGTGGRTGELFF. As DNA, the CDR3 is TGTGCCAGCAGTTACGGGACAGGGGGTCGGACCGGGGAGCTGTTTTTT.

This clone was counted between two and nine times. DNA of the CDR3: TGTGCCAGCAGCTTAGCCTATGACAGGAGGAAAGAGACCCAGTACTTC. Its protein product is CASSLAYDRRKETQYF. The chain couples TRBV13 to TRBJ2-5; D might be TRBD1 (6 bases). This CDR3 is 16 amino acids long. Per the germline V gene, CDR1 is PRHDT and CDR2 is FYEKMQ (reference sequence). V was cut by 1 base and J by 3 bases, with 15 bases left in between.

The chain joins TRBV27 to TRBJ2-7, with 12 bases matching TRBD2. The CDR3 is 15 residues long. Germline V gene data show CDR1 as MNHEY and CDR2 as SMNVEV (reference sequence). Trimming removed 2 bases from V and 6 bases from J; junction bases left unmatched: 5. The CDR3 DNA reads as TGTGCCAGCAGTTTACCCGCTAGCGGGGGGGGCGAGCAGTACTTC. It is translated as CASSLPASGGGEQYF.

The rearrangement links TRBV7-6 to TRBJ2-3; D remains ambiguous. Germline values: CDR1 SGHVS, CDR2 FNYEAQ. The CDR3 is made up of 15 amino acids. The V gene lost 1 base and the J gene lost 4 bases, with 12 bases spanning the gap. The CDR3 nucleotides are TGTGCCAGCAGCTTAGTATGGTCCGCAGCAGATACGCAGTATTTT. Its translation is CASSLVWSAADTQYF.

The chain uses TRBV7-3 and TRBJ2-1; 8 bases match TRBD2. The CDR3 runs 14 residues. Germline-derived CDR1 and CDR2 are SGHTA and FQGTGA. J lost 8 bases, V lost 3 bases, and 6 bases had no gene match. DNA of the CDR3: TGTGCCAGCAGCTTGGGACTAGGCCAAGATGAGCAGTTCTTC. Translating gives CASSLGLGQDEQFF.

The chain links TRBV27 to TRBJ2-5; 8 nucleotides line up with TRBD2. The V and J ends lost 5 bases and 0 bases, in that order; junction bases with no gene match: 14. The CDR3 has 18 residues. Germline V gene sequence: CDR1 MNHEY, CDR2 SMNVEV (reference sequence). CDR3 bases: TGTGCCAGCAGTCCGAATGCCCTCGGGGGGGTGAACCAAGAGACCCAGTACTTC. Translation: CASSPNALGGVNQETQYF.

The genes are TRBV7-8 and TRBJ2-2, with TRBD2 matching over 9 bases. The V gene end was trimmed by 5 bases and the J gene end by 1 base; junction bases not matched to a gene: 5. This CDR3 is 16 amino acids long. The germline gives CDR1 SGHVS, CDR2 FQNEAQ. The CDR3 bases are TGTGCCAGCAGCACCCCGACTAGCGGGAACACCGGGGAGCTGTTTTTT. Translating gives CASSTPTSGNTGELFF.

This rearrangement joins TRBV28 to TRBJ2-2; D remains ambiguous. CDR1 is MDHEN, CDR2 SYDVKM, per germline. The CDR3 length is 15 residues. Trimming took off 3 bases at V and 1 base at J, with 9 bases between the two ends. The CDR3, as DNA: TGTGCCAGCAGTTTGTCTCAACAGAACACCGGGGAGCTGTTTTTT. It is translated as CASSLSQQNTGELFF.

A single count supports this clone. Additional DNA sequences in this sample encode the identical CDR3. The rearrangement joins TRBV5-1 to TRBJ1-4; D remains unclear. Germline V lookup: CDR1 SGHRS, CDR2 YFSETQ. The germline V and J ends were trimmed by 2 bases and 0 bases, with 5 bases remaining between them. The CDR3 runs to 14 residues. CDR3 nucleotides: TGCGCCAGCAGCTTTGCGGCAACTAATGAAAAACTGTTTTTT. It translates to CASSFAATNEKLFF.

The rearrangement links TRBV4-1 to TRBJ2-7; 9 nucleotides match TRBD1. CDR1 MGHRA and CDR2 YSYEKL come from the germline V gene. The CDR3 loop spans 14 amino acids. V shed 4 bases, J shed 5 bases, and the junction held 6 bases outside the gene matches. The CDR3 loop is CASSLRDRAHEQYF. The CDR3 DNA reads as TGCGCCAGCAGCCTCCGGGACAGGGCTCACGAGCAGTACTTC.

The chain couples TRBV19 to TRBJ1-4; 8 positions agree with TRBD1. V lost 11 bases to trimming and J lost 0 bases; unmatched junction nucleotides: 11. This CDR3 region has 16 residues. Germline loops: CDR1 LNHDA, CDR2 SQIVND (reference sequence). CDR3 DNA sequence: TGTGCCTCCAGGCCAGGGACAGGAGCAACTAATGAAAAACTGTTTTTT. Protein sequence: CASRPGTGATNEKLFF.

The gene calls are TRBV28 and TRBJ1-6; unclear D gene. V lost 5 bases and J 10 bases, leaving 9 bases between the germline ends. This CDR3 has 12 amino acids. In germline, CDR1 is MDHEN, CDR2 SYDVKM. In DNA, the CDR3 is TGTGCCAGCAGTATCAGGCCGTCACCCCTCCACTTT. This encodes CASSIRPSPLHF.

The chain uses TRBV7-2 and TRBJ1-1; the D gene is possibly TRBD1 (6 bases). The CDR3 length is 14 residues. The ends were cut back, 5 bases at V and 3 bases at J, with 13 bases in the middle. CDR1 SGHTA and CDR2 FQGNSA come from the germline V gene. The CDR3, as DNA: TGTGCCAGCAGCCCACGATACAGGGACACTGAAGCTTTCTTT. The encoded protein is CASSPRYRDTEAFF.

The rearrangement joins TRBV2 to TRBJ2-2, with 10 bases lining up with TRBD1. Per germline, CDR1 SNHLY and CDR2 FYNNEI. J lost 5 bases, V lost 8 bases, and 8 bases had no gene match. CDR3 length equals 15 residues. For the CDR3, the DNA is TGTGCCAGCGGAGAAGGACAGGGGGGGACCGGGGAGCTGTTTTTT. Amino acid sequence: CASGEGQGGTGELFF.

This chain connects TRBV14 to TRBJ1-5, with a weak D call TRBD1 (5 bases). Trimming cost V 1 base and J 12 bases, with 10 bases left between them. Germline lookup yields CDR1 SGHDN and CDR2 FVKESK. This CDR3 spans 12 amino acids. CDR3 amino acids: CASSQGVGHQHF. The CDR3 nucleotides read TGTGCCAGCAGCCAAGGAGTCGGACACCAGCATTTT.

The V call is TRBV4-1, the J call TRBJ1-2; 7 nucleotides agree with TRBD1. Germline CDR1 is MGHRA and CDR2 is YSYEKL. Trimming cost V 4 bases and J 7 bases; bases outside gene matches: 15. This CDR3 contains 16 residues. In DNA, the CDR3 is TGCGCCAGCAGCCCTGAGTTTGGGACAGCAAGAGGTGGCTACACCTTC. Translating gives CASSPEFGTARGGYTF.

This rearrangement joins TRBV6-5 to TRBJ1-5; 8 nucleotides line up with TRBD1. The germline V gene encodes CDR1 MNHEY and CDR2 SVGAGI. CDR3 length equals 14 residues. V dropped 6 bases and J dropped 11; count of bases not matched to a gene: 12. CDR3 nucleotide sequence: TGTGCCAGCAGCCTAGACAGGGGAACCGCGGCCCAGCATTTT. Residues: CASSLDRGTAAQHF.

The J gene is TRBJ2-3, the V gene TRBV11-2; TRBD2 matches at 9 bases. The CDR3 runs 18 residues. Germline V lookup: CDR1 SGHAT, CDR2 FQNNGV. J was trimmed by 11 bases and V by 5 bases; bases with no gene match: 23. The CDR3 region has the DNA TGTGCCAGCAGCCCCCCCGGTTTCGCTAGCGGGGAGCAGGGGAAGCAGTATTTT. This translates into CASSPPGFASGEQGKQYF. Full variable domain (remainder filled in from reference TRBV11-2 and TRBJ2-3): EAGVAQSPRYKIIEKRQSVAFWCNPISGHATLYWYQQILGQGPKLLIQFQNNGVVDDSQLPKDRFSAERLKGVDSTLKIQPAKLEDSAVYLCASSPPGFASGEQGKQYFGPGTRLTVL.

The chain has TRBV7-2 and TRBJ2-1, with D possibly matching TRBD1 (5 bases). The CDR3 runs to 15 residues. The germline gives CDR1 SGHTA, CDR2 FQGNSA. The V end was cut by 2 bases, the J end by 8 bases, with 16 bases between. The CDR3 DNA is TGTGCCAGCAGCTTAAAAGGGGCCTCCGTTCATGAGCAGTTCTTC. Translated, it gives CASSLKGASVHEQFF. Complete variable domain (other parts from reference TRBV7-2 and TRBJ2-1): GAGVSQSPSNKVTEKGKDVELRCDPISGHTALYWYRQSLGQGLEFLIYFQGNSAPDKSGLPSDRFSAERTGGSVSTLTIQRTQQEDSAVYLCASSLKGASVHEQFFGPGTRLTVL.

The chain recombines TRBV13 with TRBJ2-3; TRBD2 matches 7 bases. This CDR3 spans 16 amino acids. Germline trimming cut 5 bases from V and 0 bases from J; bases unmatched to any gene: 8. Germline V lookup: CDR1 PRHDT, CDR2 FYEKMQ (reference sequence). The DNA of the CDR3 is TGTGCCAGCAGCCCTAGCGGACCACCTAGCACAGATACGCAGTATTTT. Encoded protein: CASSPSGPPSTDTQYF. Drawing the rest from reference TRBV13 and TRBJ2-3, the complete variable domain is AAGVIQSPRHLIKEKRETATLKCYPIPRHDTVYWYQQGPGQDPQFLISFYEKMQSDKGSIPDRFSAQQFSDYHSELNMSSLELGDSALYFCASSPSGPPSTDTQYFGPGTRLTVL.